This T cell receptor (beta chain) comes out of a study of cytomegalovirus exposure and HLA in healthy donors. Study at large: About 85 million unique TCR sequences came from HLA-typed donors in an early release. Study-wide points: The Asian-associated ancestry cluster reportedly had fewer N-insertions than the 666-donor mean in a later analysis.

13 Jbeta primers and 60 Vbeta primers were used for the PCR. Per the study methods: In a later analysis, 10 million to 11 million of about 80 million unique beta chains occurred in at least two donors. Repertoires were generated with immunoSEQ multiplex PCR, while TCRdb's copy carries only in-frame clones and drops some. V and J calls and clone size are given by that table; D and trimming were obtained from the DNA. The sample lists some 150,000 clones, 70% to 80% seen once, with under 2.5% in the top ten. The V and J ends lost 5 bases and 2 bases, in that order; junction bases with no gene match: 5. The CDR3 covers 14 residues. Germline CDR1 SGHRS, CDR2 YFSETQ. In its sample, this clone was seen once. No antigen is known for it.

The rearrangement links TRBV5-1 to TRBJ2-7; TRBD1 matches at 9 bases. The sample comprised PBMCs. This clonotype originated in a man aged 30 to 39 in good health and CMV-seronegative. DNA of the CDR3: TGCGCCAGCAGACCAGGACAGGGGCCCTACGAGCAGTACTTC. Protein product: CASRPGQGPYEQYF.